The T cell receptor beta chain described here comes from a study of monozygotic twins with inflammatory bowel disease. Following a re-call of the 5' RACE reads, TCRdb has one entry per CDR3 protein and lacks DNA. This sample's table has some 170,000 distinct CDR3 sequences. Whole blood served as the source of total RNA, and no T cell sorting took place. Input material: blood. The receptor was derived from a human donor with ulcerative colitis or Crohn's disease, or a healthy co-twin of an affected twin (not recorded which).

This CDR3 reads CSASPPAHNSPLHF. The J gene is TRBJ1-6, the V gene TRBV20-1. The CDR3 runs to 14 residues. Germline loops: CDR1 DFQATT, CDR2 SNEGSKA (reference sequence).